The 22 T cell receptor beta chains below all came from one sample that was sequenced in a study of blood T cells in healthy people across ages. PCR was performed a second time for about 6 to 12 cycles using a sample-barcoded 5' primer and a J-beta primer mix. TCRdb called the 5' RACE reads again in MiXCR, with one record for every CDR3 protein. This sample yields hundreds of thousands of distinct CDR3 sequences, of which about 30% are seen a single time; roughly a sixth belongs to the top ten. The specimen sequenced was blood. The receptors originated from a woman at least 80 years old in good health.

This clonotype came up many times. The gene calls are TRBV27 and TRBJ1-2, with a possible D match to TRBD1 (6 bases). Trimming cost V 6 bases and J 4 bases, with 12 bases left between them. Germline CDR1 is MNHEY and CDR2 is SMNVEV (reference sequence). The CDR3 has 13 residues. The CDR3 here is CASSQRGGYGYTF. In nucleotides, the CDR3 is TGTGCCAGCAGCCAGAGGGGGGGCTATGGCTACACCTTC.

Details on this clonotype: A read error may explain this, as a much larger clone is one base away. This rearrangement joins TRBV14 to TRBJ2-5; 7 positions agree with TRBD2. The CDR3 runs to 14 residues. CDR1 is SGHDN, CDR2 FVKESK, per germline. The junction had 13 bases not matched to a gene; V was cut back by 4 bases and J by 11 bases. CDR3 DNA sequence: TGTGCCAGCAGCCGGGACTACGCCTCCAATGAGCAGTACTTC. This translates into CASSRDYASNEQYF.

A remark on this clonotype: A much larger clone lies one base from this, so it may be a read error. The chain has TRBV7-6 and TRBJ2-1; 9 bases fit TRBD2. CDR1 is SGHVS, CDR2 FNYEAQ, per germline. The CDR3 is 17 residues long. Losses at the gene ends were 3 bases for V and 13 bases for J; bases not matched to a gene: 19. The CDR3 DNA reads as TGTGCCAGCAGCTTTAGGGTTATGAGCGGGGGGCAAGAGACCCAGTTCTTC. Translating gives CASSFRVMSGGQETQFF.

This clonotype appeared many times. This chain joins TRBV4-2 and TRBJ1-2; the D is unclear. V was trimmed by 0 bases and J by 4 bases, leaving 12 bases between them. This CDR3 is built from 15 residues. The germline gives CDR1 LGHNA, CDR2 YNFKEQ. CDR3 region: CASSQDRLTTYGYTF. In nucleotides, the CDR3 is TGTGCCAGCAGCCAAGATCGTCTCACTACCTATGGCTACACCTTC.

In its sample, this clonotype was seen a few times. V and J are TRBV2 and TRBJ2-5, with 7 bases fitting TRBD1. The CDR3 is made up of 12 amino acids. Germline CDR1 reads SNHLY; CDR2 reads FYNNEI. V lost 8 bases, J lost 3 bases, and 3 bases stayed unmatched. The DNA of the CDR3 is TGTGCCAGCGGTACAGGGGAAGAGACCCAGTACTTC. This sequence encodes CASGTGEETQYF.

This clonotype was counted ten times or more. J is TRBJ2-4 and V is TRBV10-1, with TRBD2 matching over 8 bases. V lost 2 bases, J lost 8 bases, and 8 bases stayed unmatched. This CDR3 contains 15 residues. Germline V CDR1 and CDR2: WNHNN, SYGVQD (reference sequence). The CDR3 reads CASSERGGNSHIQYF. CDR3 DNA: TGCGCCAGCAGTGAGCGGGGGGGAAACTCGCACATTCAGTACTTC.

This clonotype was counted many times. The rearrangement uses TRBV20-1 and TRBJ2-5; a weak D match, TRBD1 (6 bases). The CDR3 contains 13 residues. V shed 6 bases and J shed 5 bases, with 16 bases lying between them. Germline loops: CDR1 DFQATT, CDR2 SNEGSKA (reference sequence). Written as DNA, the CDR3 is TGCAGTGCACCTCCCCAGGGGACGGAGACCCAGTACTTC. Its translation: CSAPPQGTETQYF.

The CDR3 sequence: CASSSTPGTTDTQYF. CDR3 coding DNA: TGCGCCAGCAGCTCCACCCCGGGGACAACAGATACGCAGTATTTT. The V call is TRBV5-1, the J call TRBJ2-3, with D possibly TRBD1 on 6 matching bases. CDR1 is SGHRS, CDR2 YFSETQ, per germline. Trimming cost V 3 bases and J 3 bases, with 14 bases left between them. The CDR3 has 15 amino acids.

This sequence joins TRBV6-5 and TRBJ1-2; 10 positions match TRBD1. Germline CDR1 MNHEY, CDR2 SVGAGI. This CDR3 has 13 amino acids. V shed 4 bases and J 6 bases; nucleotides not matched to a gene: 2. DNA for the CDR3: TGTGCCAGCAGTTGGACAGGGGGACATGGCTACACCTTC. This sequence encodes CASSWTGGHGYTF.

This clonotype has a handful of counts. This chain uses TRBV10-2 with TRBJ2-3; 10 positions agree with TRBD2. CDR3 length: 17 residues. Germline V gene lookup returns CDR1 WSHSY and CDR2 SAAADI. V was pared by 6 bases and J by 6 bases, with 15 bases of the junction left unmatched. The DNA of the CDR3 is TGCGCCAGCAGGGGAGGAAAGCGGGGGGGCACAGGTGATACGCAGTATTTT. Encoded protein: CASRGGKRGGTGDTQYF.

Turning to this clonotype: A clone one base away is much larger, so this may be a read error. J is TRBJ2-7 and V is TRBV5-1, with a tentative D call TRBD1 (5 bases). Germline CDR1 is SGHRS and CDR2 is YFSETQ. This CDR3 spans 14 amino acids. This CDR3 reads CANSLAPGNYEQYF. CDR3 in DNA: TGCGCCAACAGCTTGGCCCCAGGGAACTACGAGCAGTACTTC.

Details on this clonotype: A clone one base away is much larger, so this may be a read error. J is TRBJ2-5 and V is TRBV5-1; D is possibly TRBD2 (5 bases). The CDR3 sequence is 14 residues long. The germline CDR1 and CDR2 sequences are SGHRS and YFSETQ. Trimming pared 3 bases from V and 5 bases from J, leaving 14 bases between. This CDR3 is CASSSTSGDETQYF. The CDR3 bases are TGCGCCAGCAGCTCTACCAGCGGCGATGAGACCCAGTACTTC.

About this clonotype: A much bigger clone sits one base away, suggesting this may be a read error. The V call is TRBV20-1, the J call TRBJ2-1; a weak D match, TRBD2 (6 bases). Trimming took off 5 bases at V and 0 bases at J, with 17 bases between the two ends. The germline V gene encodes CDR1 DFQATT and CDR2 SNEGSKA (reference sequence). The CDR3 covers 16 residues. In DNA form, the CDR3 reads TGCAGTGCTGGAGGTAGACTAGGGAGCTCCTACAATGAGCAGTTCTTC. Its translation: CSAGGRLGSSYNEQFF.

This clonotype was counted between two and nine times. The chain couples TRBV19 to TRBJ2-5, with a possible D match to TRBD2 (6 bases). The germline V gene encodes CDR1 LNHDA and CDR2 SQIVND (reference sequence). The CDR3 has 15 residues. Trimming took off 3 bases at V and 1 base at J, with 12 bases between the two ends. In DNA, the CDR3 is TGTGCCAGTAGTATCAGCACTAGCAGCCAAGAGACCCAGTACTTC. Residues: CASSISTSSQETQYF. Full variable domain (outside the CDR3, taken from reference TRBV19 and TRBJ2-5): DGGITQSPKYLFRKEGQNVTLSCEQNLNHDAMYWYRQDPGQGLRLIYYSQIVNDFQKGDIAEGYSVSREKKESFPLTVTSAQKNPTAFYLCASSISTSSQETQYFGPGTRLLVL.

This clonotype has a count of ten or more. CDR3 sequence reads: CASLRDTELGGGYTF. The CDR3 DNA is TGCGCCAGCTTACGAGACACCGAACTCGGCGGTGGCTACACCTTC. The V gene is TRBV5-1, the J gene TRBJ1-2; D not resolved. CDR1 SGHRS and CDR2 YFSETQ come from the germline V gene. The V end was cut by 7 bases, the J end by 7 bases, with 23 bases between. The CDR3 consists of 15 residues.

This clonotype was counted many times. The chain combines TRBV5-1 with TRBJ2-5; 10 nucleotides line up with TRBD1. The CDR3 loop spans 15 amino acids. Trimming cost V 3 bases and J 5 bases; bases outside gene matches: 7. The germline gives CDR1 SGHRS, CDR2 YFSETQ. CDR3 in DNA: TGCGCCAGCAGCTCCGACAGGGGGCGAGGGGAGACCCAGTACTTC. This encodes CASSSDRGRGETQYF.

CDR3 nucleotides: TGTGCCAGCAGTGGCCAGCGGGGGCGATGGGAGACCCAGTACTTC. Protein product: CASSGQRGRWETQYF. The gene calls are TRBV2 and TRBJ2-5, with 8 bases matching TRBD2. There are 15 residues in the CDR3. V lost 4 bases to trimming and J lost 5 bases; unmatched junction nucleotides: 9. Germline lookup yields CDR1 SNHLY and CDR2 FYNNEI. Complete variable domain (other parts from reference TRBV2 and TRBJ2-5): EPEVTQTPSHQVTQMGQEVILRCVPISNHLYFYWYRQILGQKVEFLVSFYNNEISEKSEIFDDQFSVERPDGSNFTLKIRSTKLEDSAMYFCASSGQRGRWETQYFGPGTRLLVL.

This clonotype was picked up many times. V gene TRBV12-3 or TRBV12-4 combines with J gene TRBJ1-2; maybe TRBD1 (5 bases). This CDR3 has 15 residues. Trimming stripped 6 bases from V and 4 bases from J, with 18 bases between. In DNA form, the CDR3 reads TGTGCCAGCAGACGGGGACTTCGGCCGGGCTATGGCTACACCTTC. Its translation is CASRRGLRPGYGYTF.

The table lists this clonotype with many counts. This chain joins TRBV10-3 and TRBJ2-7, with 8 bases identical to TRBD1. Looked up from germline, CDR1 is ENHRY and CDR2 is SYGVKD. The ends lost 10 bases at V and 2 bases at J; junction bases unmatched: 10. CDR3 length: 14 residues. The CDR3: CATSPGQVAYEQYF. The CDR3 DNA follows: TGTGCCACCTCGCCGGGACAGGTTGCCTACGAGCAGTACTTC.

This clonotype was seen repeatedly, ten times or more. This chain connects TRBV5-1 to TRBJ2-7; 8 positions match TRBD1. CDR3 length equals 15 residues. The germline V gene encodes CDR1 SGHRS and CDR2 YFSETQ. The V and J ends lost 4 bases and 0 bases, in that order; junction bases with no gene match: 6. The CDR3 DNA sequence: TGCGCCAGCAGCGGGGGACAGGAGAACTCCTACGAGCAGTACTTC. This translates into CASSGGQENSYEQYF.

This clonotype was counted at least ten times. The chain recombines TRBV24-1 with TRBJ2-5; D is ambiguous. The CDR3 is 14 amino acids. CDR1 KGHDR and CDR2 SFDVKD come from the germline V gene. Trimming took 5 bases from V and 1 from J, leaving 10 bases between them. The DNA for the CDR3 is TGTGCCACCAGTGCTGCGGCAGTCCAAGAGACCCAGTACTTC. Its translation is CATSAAAVQETQYF.

This clonotype was seen at least ten times. For the CDR3, the DNA is TGTGCCAGCAGTGAAGGGACGGGGCTTATTTATACGCAGTATTTT. Its translation: CASSEGTGLIYTQYF. The rearrangement joins TRBV6-1 to TRBJ2-3; D may be TRBD1 or TRBD2 (5 bases each). This CDR3 is built from 15 residues. Germline loops: CDR1 MNHNS, CDR2 SASEGT. The V end lost 1 base, the J end lost 7 bases, and 15 bases lay between the germline ends.